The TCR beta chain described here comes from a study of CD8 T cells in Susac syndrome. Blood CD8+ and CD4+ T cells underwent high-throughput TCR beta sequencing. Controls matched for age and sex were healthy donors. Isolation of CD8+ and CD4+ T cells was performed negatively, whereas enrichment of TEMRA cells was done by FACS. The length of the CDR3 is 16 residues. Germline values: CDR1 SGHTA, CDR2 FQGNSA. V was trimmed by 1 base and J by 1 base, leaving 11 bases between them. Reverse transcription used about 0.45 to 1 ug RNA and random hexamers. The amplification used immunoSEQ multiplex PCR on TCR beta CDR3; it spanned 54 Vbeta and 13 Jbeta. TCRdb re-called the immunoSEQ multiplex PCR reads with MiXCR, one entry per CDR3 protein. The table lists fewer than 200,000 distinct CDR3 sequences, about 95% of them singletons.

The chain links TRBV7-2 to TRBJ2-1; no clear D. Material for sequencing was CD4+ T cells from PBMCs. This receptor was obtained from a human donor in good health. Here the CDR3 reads CASSLEADSSYNEQFF. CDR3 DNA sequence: TGTGCCAGCAGCTTAGAGGCGGATTCTTCCTACAATGAGCAGTTCTTC.